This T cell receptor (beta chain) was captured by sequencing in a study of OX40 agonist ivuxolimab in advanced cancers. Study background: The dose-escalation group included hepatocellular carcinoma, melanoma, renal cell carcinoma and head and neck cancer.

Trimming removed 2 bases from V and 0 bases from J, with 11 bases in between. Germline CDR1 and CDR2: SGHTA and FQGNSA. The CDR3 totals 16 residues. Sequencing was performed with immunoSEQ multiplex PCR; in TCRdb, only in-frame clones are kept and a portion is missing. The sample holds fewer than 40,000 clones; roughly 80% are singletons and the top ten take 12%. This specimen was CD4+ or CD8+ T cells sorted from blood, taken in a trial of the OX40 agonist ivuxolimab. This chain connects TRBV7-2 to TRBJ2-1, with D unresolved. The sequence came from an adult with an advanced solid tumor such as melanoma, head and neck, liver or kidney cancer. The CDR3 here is CASSLFADSSYNEQFF. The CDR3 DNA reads TGTGCCAGCAGCTTATTCGCAGATAGCTCCTACAATGAGCAGTTCTTC. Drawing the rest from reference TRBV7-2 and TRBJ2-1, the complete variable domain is GAGVSQSPSNKVTEKGKDVELRCDPISGHTALYWYRQSLGQGLEFLIYFQGNSAPDKSGLPSDRFSAERTGGSVSTLTIQRTQQEDSAVYLCASSLFADSSYNEQFFGPGTRLTVL.